This T cell receptor beta chain was obtained from a study of blood T cell repertoires in COVID-19. Overall study: Specimens from acute and convalescent COVID-19 originated in the United States, Italy and Spain. The analysed material was cDNA or gDNA that came from T cells, B-cell-depleted T cells, or PBMCs.

Authors' processing steps: For nucleated cells, counts were estimated from reference gene primer amplification. Some clones are missing from TCRdb's copy, which holds only in-frame ones; the method was immunoSEQ multiplex PCR. The DNA gave D and trimming, while V, J and clone size come from that table. The table includes about 120,000 clones, nearly 90% detected once. Germline loops: CDR1 PRHDT, CDR2 FYEKMQ (reference sequence). The CDR3 length is 12 residues. V was cut by 5 bases and J by 13 bases, with 12 bases left in between. The clonotype comes from a woman at least 80 years old with acute or convalescent COVID-19. The sample taken for sequencing was peripheral blood. V and J are TRBV13 and TRBJ1-6; D is unresolved. The CDR3 loop reads CASSPRTGPLHF. The CDR3 DNA follows: TGTGCCAGCAGCCCACGTACGGGGCCCCTCCACTTT.